The 29 T cell receptor beta chains presented below share a single source sample, sequenced in a study of shared clonotypes between healthy human individuals (dated by TCRdb to between 2020 and 2021). Receptors were amplified or captured by the immunoSEQ multiplex PCR assay. TCRdb carries this immuneACCESS record with in-frame sequences only. Its versions omit some clonotypes, under half of them owing to an unresolved V gene in the studies checked, with the rest unexplained. For this sample there are 2 million to 2.5 million clones; 95% appear just once. The ten largest clones add up to around 0.13% of the sample. Input material: naive CD4+ T cells sorted from blood. Sample cell subset or site, as interpreted from the label and publication: CD45RA+ positively selected. All receptors derive from a man aged 18 to 29 in good health.

V is TRBV2 and J is TRBJ2-5, with D perhaps matching TRBD2 (5 bases). Trimming shortened V by 10 bases and J by 2 bases, and 14 bases separated the two germline ends. This CDR3 contains 13 residues. Germline values: CDR1 SNHLY, CDR2 FYNNEI. In nucleotides, the CDR3 is TGTGCCAACACTAGGGTAGGGCAAGAGACCCAGTACTTC. The encoded protein is CANTRVGQETQYF.

The rearrangement joins TRBV6-1 to TRBJ1-2; the D gene is possibly TRBD1 (6 bases). Trimming removed 4 bases from V and 4 bases from J, with 22 bases in between. CDR1 is MNHNS, CDR2 SASEGT, per germline. There are 17 residues in the CDR3. DNA for the CDR3: TGTGCCAGCAGTGCCCGAGCCGGGACAACTTTCGGCTATGGCTACACCTTC. Protein sequence: CASSARAGTTFGYGYTF.

The gene calls are TRBV7-8 and TRBJ1-4; perhaps TRBD1 as D (6 bases). This CDR3 has 18 residues. With 5 bases removed from V and 0 bases from J, the gap between germline ends came to 19 bases. The V gene's germline CDR1 is SGHVS and CDR2 FQNEAQ. The DNA for the CDR3 is TGTGCCAGCAGCCTTAGGGGGGAACGGACTTCAACTAATGAAAAACTGTTTTTT. Amino acids: CASSLRGERTSTNEKLFF. The variable domain in full, completed from reference TRBV7-8 and TRBJ1-4, reads GAGVSQSPRYKVAKRGQDVALRCDPISGHVSLFWYQQALGQGPEFLTYFQNEAQLDKSGLPSDRFFAERPEGSVSTLKIQRTQQEDSAVYLCASSLRGERTSTNEKLFFGSGTQLSVL.

V is TRBV6-5 and J is TRBJ2-1; TRBD1 is a possible D gene (6 bases). The CDR3 has 14 amino acids. In germline, CDR1 is MNHEY, CDR2 SVGAGI. Trimming removed 7 bases from V and 9 bases from J, with 19 bases in between. The CDR3 DNA sequence: TGTGCCAGCAAGGATGTAAGTGACAGGCTTGAGCAGTTCTTC. It encodes CASKDVSDRLEQFF.

This rearrangement joins TRBV18 to TRBJ2-7; weak D call: TRBD1 (5 bases). This CDR3 has 12 amino acids. Germline V gives CDR1 KGHSH, CDR2 LQKENI. The germline V and J ends were trimmed by 8 bases and 7 bases, with 15 bases remaining between them. In DNA form, the CDR3 reads TGTGCCAGCGCGCCCGACAGTGAGGAGCAGTACTTC. Residues: CASAPDSEEQYF.

The CDR3 spells CASSQYRDPDSPLHF. As DNA, the CDR3 is TGCGCCAGCAGCCAGTACCGGGATCCTGATTCACCCCTCCACTTT. The J gene is TRBJ1-6, the V gene TRBV4-1; D is unresolved. The CDR3 sequence is 15 residues long. CDR1 and CDR2 (germline): MGHRA, YSYEKL. Between the trimmed V and J ends, which lost 3 bases and 8 bases, there was a span of 14 bases.

The chain joins TRBV19 to TRBJ2-2, with 8 bases lining up with TRBD1. The CDR3 is 14 residues long. V lost 7 bases and J lost 8; bases outside the gene matches: 9. Germline V gene data show CDR1 as LNHDA and CDR2 as SQIVND (reference sequence). The CDR3 here is CASTPGQARGELFF. In DNA form, the CDR3 reads TGTGCCAGTACGCCGGGACAGGCGAGGGGGGAGCTGTTTTTT.

In regard to this clone: Different DNA sequences within this sample yield the same CDR3. DNA for the CDR3: TGTGCCAGCAGCTTAGAAGGGAGCTCCTACAATGAGCAGTTCTTC. Translating it yields CASSLEGSSYNEQFF. This rearrangement joins TRBV7-2 to TRBJ2-1, with D maybe TRBD2 (5 bases). Per the germline V gene, CDR1 is SGHTA and CDR2 is FQGNSA. The CDR3 sequence is 15 residues long. Trimming shortened V by 1 base and J by 0 bases, and 7 bases separated the two germline ends.

V usage is TRBV5-1 and J usage is TRBJ2-1; D is possibly TRBD1 (5 bases). The germline CDR1 and CDR2 sequences are SGHRS and YFSETQ. Trimming stripped 2 bases from V and 6 bases from J, with 12 bases between. CDR3 size: 14 residues. This CDR3 is CASSFLLRANEQFF. DNA of the CDR3: TGCGCCAGCAGCTTCCTCCTCAGGGCCAATGAGCAGTTCTTC.

This clone has only one observation. This sequence joins TRBV6-1 and TRBJ2-5; the D gene could be TRBD1 or TRBD2 (5 bases each). V lost 0 bases and J lost 1, with 9 bases in between. CDR1 is MNHNS and CDR2 is SASEGT in the germline V gene. CDR3 size: 15 residues. The CDR3 DNA follows: TGTGCCAGCAGTGAAGCGATGGGACCCCAAGAGACCCAGTACTTC. Its translation: CASSEAMGPQETQYF.

The chain employs TRBV2 and TRBJ1-6; TRBD1 matches 8 bases. Per the germline V gene, CDR1 is SNHLY and CDR2 is FYNNEI. The length of the CDR3 is 16 residues. Trimming at V came to 3 bases and at J to 9 bases, leaving 10 bases not matched to a gene. The CDR3 loop is CASSEQGQVVGSPLHF. In nucleotides, the CDR3 is TGTGCCAGCAGTGAGCAGGGACAGGTTGTGGGTTCACCCCTCCACTTT.

The V call is TRBV5-6, the J call TRBJ1-3; D ambiguous. CDR3 length: 14 amino acids. Trimming shortened V by 2 bases and J by 6 bases, and 12 bases separated the two germline ends. Looked up from germline, CDR1 is SGHDT and CDR2 is YYEEEE. In nucleotides, the CDR3 is TGTGCCAGCAGCTTAGGGCAAGAGAAAAACACCATATATTTT. Amino acid sequence: CASSLGQEKNTIYF. Using reference TRBV5-6 and TRBJ1-3 for the parts outside the CDR3, the full variable domain is DAGVTQSPTHLIKTRGQQVTLRCSPKSGHDTVSWYQQALGQGPQFIFQYYEEEERQRGNFPDRFSGHQFPNYSSELNVNALLLGDSALYLCASSLGQEKNTIYFGEGSWLTVV.

V gene TRBV5-1 combines with J gene TRBJ1-6, with D perhaps matching TRBD1 (5 bases). The CDR3 runs 16 residues. Trimming cost V 3 bases and J 7 bases, with 17 bases left between them. Germline values: CDR1 SGHRS, CDR2 YFSETQ. The CDR3 protein is CASSSTGTAGNSPLHF. In DNA form, the CDR3 reads TGCGCCAGCAGCTCCACCGGGACGGCGGGAAATTCACCCCTCCACTTT.

J is TRBJ2-3 and V is TRBV2; perhaps TRBD1 as D (6 bases). Trimming took 1 base from V and 10 from J, leaving 18 bases between them. The CDR3 is 15 residues long. Germline CDR1 and CDR2: SNHLY and FYNNEI. DNA of the CDR3: TGTGCCAGCAGTGAAGAAATTGTAGGACAGTTTTCGCAGTATTTT. This codes for CASSEEIVGQFSQYF.

A remark on this clone: The sample has other DNA sequences that encode this CDR3 too. Written as DNA, the CDR3 is TGCGCCAGCAGCTTGGGAGGGACTAGCGCCTACGAGCAGTACTTC. Protein sequence: CASSLGGTSAYEQYF. This rearrangement joins TRBV5-1 to TRBJ2-7, with TRBD2 identical over 10 bases. The CDR3 contains 15 residues. Trimming at V came to 0 bases and at J to 2 bases, leaving 2 bases not matched to a gene. Germline values: CDR1 SGHRS, CDR2 YFSETQ.

With respect to this clone: Within the sample, other DNA sequences also encode this same CDR3. The genes are TRBV6-1 and TRBJ2-3; TRBD1 matches at 9 bases. CDR3 size: 15 residues. V trimming: 1 base; J trimming: 3 bases; junction bases outside the gene matches: 2. CDR1 is MNHNS, CDR2 SASEGT, per germline. CDR3 region: CASSEGQGVTDTQYF. The CDR3 DNA reads TGTGCCAGCAGTGAAGGACAGGGGGTAACAGATACGCAGTATTTT.

This chain links TRBV7-9 with TRBJ2-1; the match to TRBD2 covers 12 bases. This CDR3 region has 16 residues. Germline CDR1 and CDR2: SEHNR and FQNEAQ (reference sequence). The V segment lost 3 bases and the J segment 4 bases; nucleotides outside the gene matches: 4. The CDR3: CASSFGLAGQYNEQFF. The CDR3 bases are TGTGCCAGCAGCTTCGGACTAGCGGGACAGTACAATGAGCAGTTCTTC.

This clone appeared once. The chain recombines TRBV6-1 with TRBJ2-7; D gene unclear. Germline CDR1 and CDR2: MNHNS and SASEGT. This CDR3 region has 11 residues. V was trimmed by 6 bases and J by 4 bases, leaving 7 bases between them. The CDR3 sequence is CASSLDYEQYF. In nucleotides, the CDR3 is TGTGCCAGCAGCTTAGATTACGAGCAGTACTTC.

The chain couples TRBV5-1 to TRBJ1-2; D is uncertain. Trimming cost V 0 bases and J 0 bases, with 9 bases left between them. Germline assignment: CDR1 SGHRS and CDR2 YFSETQ. The CDR3 covers 15 residues. CDR3 protein: CASSLGGKANYGYTF. CDR3 in DNA: TGCGCCAGCAGCTTGGGCGGGAAAGCTAACTATGGCTACACCTTC.

The chain carries TRBV2 and TRBJ2-2, with 8 bases fitting TRBD1. There are 15 residues in the CDR3. Unmatched junction bases numbered 4, after V lost 4 bases and J lost 3 bases. Germline V gene lookup returns CDR1 SNHLY and CDR2 FYNNEI. CDR3 DNA: TGTGCCAGCAGTGCCCAGGGGGCGTACACCGGGGAGCTGTTTTTT. Its translation is CASSAQGAYTGELFF.

The chain is built from TRBV5-1 and TRBJ2-7; a weak D match, TRBD1 (5 bases). With 2 bases removed from V and 4 bases from J, the gap between germline ends came to 13 bases. The CDR3 is 14 residues long. Per germline, CDR1 SGHRS and CDR2 YFSETQ. DNA of the CDR3: TGCGCCAGCAGCTTAACCACGGCAGGGTACGAGCAGTACTTC. It yields the protein CASSLTTAGYEQYF.

This clone was found once. The chain employs TRBV5-1 and TRBJ2-7; 9 bases agree with TRBD1. The CDR3 loop spans 14 amino acids. The V gene end was trimmed by 6 bases and the J gene end by 5 bases; junction bases not matched to a gene: 9. Germline values: CDR1 SGHRS, CDR2 YFSETQ. The CDR3 nucleotides read TGCGCCAGCACCCCGGACAGGGGTGGCGACGAGCAGTACTTC. Its protein is CASTPDRGGDEQYF.

This chain connects TRBV30 to TRBJ2-1; D might be TRBD2 (5 bases). CDR3 size: 13 residues. Germline V gene sequence: CDR1 GTSNPN, CDR2 SVGIG (reference sequence). V dropped 1 base and J dropped 5 bases, with 9 bases sitting between them. CDR3 bases: TGTGCCTGGAGTGCTACTAGACACAATGAGCAGTTCTTC. This gives the protein CAWSATRHNEQFF.

This clone was counted a single time. Within the sample, other DNA sequences also encode this same CDR3. This sequence joins TRBV6-5 and TRBJ2-1; D call uncertain. From germline, CDR1 is MNHEY and CDR2 SVGAGI. This CDR3 is 14 amino acids long. V lost 0 bases, J lost 4 bases, and 7 bases lay in between. CDR3 nucleotide sequence: TGTGCCAGCAGTTACTCAGGGCCATACAATGAGCAGTTCTTC. Its protein product is CASSYSGPYNEQFF.

The chain is built from TRBV28 and TRBJ2-7, with D tentatively TRBD2 (7 bases). The ends were cut back, 4 bases at V and 6 bases at J, with 13 bases in the middle. CDR1 and CDR2 (germline): MDHEN, SYDVKM. This CDR3 contains 13 residues. The DNA of the CDR3 is TGTGCCAGCAGTTCCGGGGGGCGCACCGAGCAGTACTTC. Residues: CASSSGGRTEQYF.

This chain uses TRBV21-1 with TRBJ2-1; the listed D gene, TRBD2, was not tested against the DNA. TRBV21-1 is a pseudogene. The CDR3 length is 17 residues. CDR3 nucleotide sequence: TGTGCCAGCAGCAAAGATTGGCCTAGCGGGCCTGCGAATGAGCAGTTCTTC. Residues: CASSKDWPSGPANEQFF.

V usage is TRBV2 and J usage is TRBJ2-1, with D perhaps assigned TRBD1 or TRBD2 (5 bases each). V lost 7 bases and J 8 bases, leaving 21 bases between the germline ends. The CDR3 consists of 15 residues. Germline CDR1 SNHLY, CDR2 FYNNEI. The CDR3 bases are TGTGCCAGCAACGAGGCCAGGGAGAGAATTGATGAGCAGTTCTTC. This gives the protein CASNEARERIDEQFF.

This chain links TRBV6-1 with TRBJ1-2, with unresolved D. Germline CDR1 reads MNHNS; CDR2 reads SASEGT. The CDR3 length is 13 residues. Trimming pared 2 bases from V and 8 bases from J, leaving 12 bases between. The CDR3 coding sequence is TGTGCCAGCAGTGAATACCGCCAAGAGGGCTACACCTTC. The encoded protein is CASSEYRQEGYTF.

The chain uses TRBV27 and TRBJ2-2; 9 nucleotides align to TRBD2. CDR1 MNHEY and CDR2 SMNVEV come from the germline V gene (reference sequence). V trimming: 3 bases; J trimming: 2 bases; junction bases outside the gene matches: 7. The length of the CDR3 is 17 residues. CDR3 loop: CASSFSLAGINTGELFF. In DNA, the CDR3 is TGTGCCAGCAGTTTTTCCCTAGCGGGGATAAACACCGGGGAGCTGTTTTTT.